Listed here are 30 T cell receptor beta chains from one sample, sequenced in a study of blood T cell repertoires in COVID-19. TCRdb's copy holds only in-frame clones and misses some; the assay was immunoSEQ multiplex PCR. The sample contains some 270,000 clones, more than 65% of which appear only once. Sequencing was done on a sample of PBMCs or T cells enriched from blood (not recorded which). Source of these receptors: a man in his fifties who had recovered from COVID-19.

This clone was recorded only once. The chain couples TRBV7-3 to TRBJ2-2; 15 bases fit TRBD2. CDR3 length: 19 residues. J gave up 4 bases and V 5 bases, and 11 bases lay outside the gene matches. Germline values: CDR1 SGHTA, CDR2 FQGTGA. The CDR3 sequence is CASSQPGLAGGRVTGELFF. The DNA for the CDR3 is TGTGCCAGCAGCCAACCGGGACTAGCGGGAGGACGTGTCACCGGGGAGCTGTTTTTT.

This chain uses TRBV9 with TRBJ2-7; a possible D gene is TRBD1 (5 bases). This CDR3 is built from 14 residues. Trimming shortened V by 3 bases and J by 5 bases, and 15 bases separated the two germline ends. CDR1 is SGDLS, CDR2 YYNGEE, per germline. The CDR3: CASSEGRTLDEQYF. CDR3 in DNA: TGTGCCAGCAGCGAGGGGCGGACCCTGGACGAGCAGTACTTC.

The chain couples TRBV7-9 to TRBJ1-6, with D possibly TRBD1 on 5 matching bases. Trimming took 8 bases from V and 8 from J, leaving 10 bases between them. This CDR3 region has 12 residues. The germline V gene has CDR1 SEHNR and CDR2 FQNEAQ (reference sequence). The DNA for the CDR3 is TGTGCCAGCCGGGGGGGAGATTCACCCCTCCACTTT. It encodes CASRGGDSPLHF.

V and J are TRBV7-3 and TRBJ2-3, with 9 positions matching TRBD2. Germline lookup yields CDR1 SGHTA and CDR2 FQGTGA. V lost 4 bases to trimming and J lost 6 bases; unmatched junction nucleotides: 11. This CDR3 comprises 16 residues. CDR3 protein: CASSSSPRGGPDTQYF. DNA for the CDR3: TGTGCCAGCAGCTCCTCACCGCGGGGGGGCCCCGATACGCAGTATTTT.

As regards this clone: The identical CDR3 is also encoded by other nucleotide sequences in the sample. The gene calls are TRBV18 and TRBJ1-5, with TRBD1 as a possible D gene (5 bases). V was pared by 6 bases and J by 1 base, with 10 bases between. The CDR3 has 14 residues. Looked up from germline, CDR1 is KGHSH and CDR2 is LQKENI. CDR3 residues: CASSRAGSNQPQHF. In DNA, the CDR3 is TGTGCCAGCTCCCGGGCAGGGAGCAATCAGCCCCAGCATTTT.

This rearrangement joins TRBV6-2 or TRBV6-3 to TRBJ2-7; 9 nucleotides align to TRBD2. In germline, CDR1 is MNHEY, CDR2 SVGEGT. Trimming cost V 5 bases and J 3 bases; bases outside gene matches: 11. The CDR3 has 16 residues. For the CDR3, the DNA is TGTGCCAGCAGTGGGTCCGGTAGCGGGAGATTCTACGAGCAGTACTTC. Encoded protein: CASSGSGSGRFYEQYF.

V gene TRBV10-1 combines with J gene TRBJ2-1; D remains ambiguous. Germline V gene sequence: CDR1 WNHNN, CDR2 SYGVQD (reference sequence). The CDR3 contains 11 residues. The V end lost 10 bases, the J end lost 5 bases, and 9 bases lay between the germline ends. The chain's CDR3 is CATTYNNEQFF. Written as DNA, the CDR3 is TGCGCCACCACCTATAACAATGAGCAGTTCTTC.

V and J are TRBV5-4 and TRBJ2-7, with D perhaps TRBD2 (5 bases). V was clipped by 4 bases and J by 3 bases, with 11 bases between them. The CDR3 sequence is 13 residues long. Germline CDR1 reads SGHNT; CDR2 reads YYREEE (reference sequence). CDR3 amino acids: CASSGGLDYEQYF. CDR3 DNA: TGTGCCAGCAGCGGCGGGTTAGACTACGAGCAGTACTTC.

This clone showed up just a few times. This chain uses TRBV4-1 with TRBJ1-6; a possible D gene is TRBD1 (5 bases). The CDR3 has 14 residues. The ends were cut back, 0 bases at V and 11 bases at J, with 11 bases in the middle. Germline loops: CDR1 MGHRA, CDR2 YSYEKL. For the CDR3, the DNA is TGCGCCAGCAGCCAAGAACGGGCAGGGACACCCCTCCACTTT. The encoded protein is CASSQERAGTPLHF.

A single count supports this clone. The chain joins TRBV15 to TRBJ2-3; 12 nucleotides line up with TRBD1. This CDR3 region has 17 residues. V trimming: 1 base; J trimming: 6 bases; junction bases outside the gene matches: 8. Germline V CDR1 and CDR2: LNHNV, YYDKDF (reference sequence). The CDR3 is CATSRGGTGGAGDTQYF. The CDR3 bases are TGTGCCACCAGCAGAGGAGGGACAGGGGGCGCCGGGGATACGCAGTATTTT.

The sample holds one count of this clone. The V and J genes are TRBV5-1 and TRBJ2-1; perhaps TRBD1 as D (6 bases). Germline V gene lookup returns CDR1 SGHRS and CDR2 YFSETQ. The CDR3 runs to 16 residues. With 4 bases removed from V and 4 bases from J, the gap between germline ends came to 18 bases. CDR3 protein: CASSANRVMGYNEQFF. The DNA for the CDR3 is TGCGCCAGCAGCGCGAACAGGGTAATGGGGTACAATGAGCAGTTCTTC.

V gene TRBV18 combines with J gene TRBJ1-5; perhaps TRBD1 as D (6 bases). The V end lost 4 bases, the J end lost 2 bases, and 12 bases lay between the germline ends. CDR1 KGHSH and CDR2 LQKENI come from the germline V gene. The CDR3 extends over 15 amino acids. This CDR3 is CASSLQGDGNQPQHF. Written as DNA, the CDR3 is TGTGCCAGCTCACTACAGGGAGATGGCAATCAGCCCCAGCATTTT. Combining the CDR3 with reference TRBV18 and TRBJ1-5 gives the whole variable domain NAGVMQNPRHLVRRRGQEARLRCSPMKGHSHVYWYRQLPEEGLKFMVYLQKENIIDESGMPKERFSAEFPKEGPSILRIQQVVRGDSAAYFCASSLQGDGNQPQHFGDGTRLSIL.

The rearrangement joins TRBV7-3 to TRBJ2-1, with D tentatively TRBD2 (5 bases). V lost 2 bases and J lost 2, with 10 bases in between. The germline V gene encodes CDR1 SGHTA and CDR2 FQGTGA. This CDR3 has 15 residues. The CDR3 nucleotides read TGTGCCAGCAGCTTAGTCTCGGGGACCTACAATGAGCAGTTCTTC. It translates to CASSLVSGTYNEQFF.

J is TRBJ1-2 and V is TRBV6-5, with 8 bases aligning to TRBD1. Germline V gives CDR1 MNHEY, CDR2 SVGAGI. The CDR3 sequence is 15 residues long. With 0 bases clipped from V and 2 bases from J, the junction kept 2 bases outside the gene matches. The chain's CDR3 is CASSYSRQGNYGYTF. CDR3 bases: TGTGCCAGCAGTTACTCGCGACAGGGGAACTATGGCTACACCTTC.

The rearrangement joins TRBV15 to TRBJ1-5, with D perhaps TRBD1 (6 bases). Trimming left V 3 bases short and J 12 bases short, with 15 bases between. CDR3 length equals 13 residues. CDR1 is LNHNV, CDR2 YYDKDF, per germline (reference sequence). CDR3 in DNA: TGTGCCACCAGCAGTGTAGAGGGGGAGGGCCAGCATTTT. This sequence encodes CATSSVEGEGQHF.

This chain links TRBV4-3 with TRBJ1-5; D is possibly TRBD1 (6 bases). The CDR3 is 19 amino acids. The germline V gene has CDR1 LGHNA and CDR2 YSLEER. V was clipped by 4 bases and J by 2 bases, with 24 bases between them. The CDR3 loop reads CASSPSLLGAYGGNQPQHF. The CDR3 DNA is TGCGCCAGCAGCCCCTCTTTACTGGGGGCGTATGGTGGCAATCAGCCCCAGCATTTT.

CDR3 nucleotide sequence: TGTGCCAGCAGCTTGGGCTTAGGGCAGGGGTTGGGGAATGAGCAGTTCTTC. It translates to CASSLGLGQGLGNEQFF. This chain links TRBV5-4 with TRBJ2-1; D possibly corresponds to TRBD1 (6 bases). Trimming left V 0 bases short and J 7 bases short, with 20 bases between. CDR1 is SGHNT, CDR2 YYREEE, per germline (reference sequence). This CDR3 has 17 residues.

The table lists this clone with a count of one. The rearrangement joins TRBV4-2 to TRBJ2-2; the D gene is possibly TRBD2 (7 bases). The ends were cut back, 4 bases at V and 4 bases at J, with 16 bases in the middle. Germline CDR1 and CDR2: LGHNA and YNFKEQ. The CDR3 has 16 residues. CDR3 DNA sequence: TGTGCCAGCAGCCGGATAGAGGGGGGGAGCACCGGGGAGCTGTTTTTT. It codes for CASSRIEGGSTGELFF.

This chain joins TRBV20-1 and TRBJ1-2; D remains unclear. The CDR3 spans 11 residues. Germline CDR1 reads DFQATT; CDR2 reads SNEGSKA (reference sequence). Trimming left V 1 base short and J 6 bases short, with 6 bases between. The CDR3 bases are TGCAGTGCTAGAGGTGGGCATGGCTACACCTTC. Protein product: CSARGGHGYTF.

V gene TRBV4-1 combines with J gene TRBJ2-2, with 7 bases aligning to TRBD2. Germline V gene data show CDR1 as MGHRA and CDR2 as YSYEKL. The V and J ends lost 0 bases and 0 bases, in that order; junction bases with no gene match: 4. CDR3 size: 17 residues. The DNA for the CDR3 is TGCGCCAGCAGCCAAGATCGGGCGGGAGCGAACACCGGGGAGCTGTTTTTT. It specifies CASSQDRAGANTGELFF.

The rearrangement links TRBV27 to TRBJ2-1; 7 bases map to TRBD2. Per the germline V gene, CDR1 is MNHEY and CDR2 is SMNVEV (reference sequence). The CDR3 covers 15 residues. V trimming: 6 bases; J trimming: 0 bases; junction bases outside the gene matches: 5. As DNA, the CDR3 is TGTGCCAGCAGGTGGCGGGAGAGCTCCTACAATGAGCAGTTCTTC. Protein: CASRWRESSYNEQFF.

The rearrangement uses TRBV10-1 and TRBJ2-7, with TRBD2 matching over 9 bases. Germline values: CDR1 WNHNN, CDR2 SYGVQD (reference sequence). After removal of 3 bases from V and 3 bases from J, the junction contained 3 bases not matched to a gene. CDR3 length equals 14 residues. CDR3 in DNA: TGCGCCAGCAGTGATGCTAGCGGGAACTACGAGCAGTACTTC. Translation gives CASSDASGNYEQYF.

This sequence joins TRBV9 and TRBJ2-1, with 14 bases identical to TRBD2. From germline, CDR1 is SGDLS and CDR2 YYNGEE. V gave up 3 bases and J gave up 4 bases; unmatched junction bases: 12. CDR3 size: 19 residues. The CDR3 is CASSGGLAGARGIYNEQFF. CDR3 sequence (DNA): TGTGCCAGCAGCGGGGGACTAGCGGGGGCCCGAGGGATTTACAATGAGCAGTTCTTC.

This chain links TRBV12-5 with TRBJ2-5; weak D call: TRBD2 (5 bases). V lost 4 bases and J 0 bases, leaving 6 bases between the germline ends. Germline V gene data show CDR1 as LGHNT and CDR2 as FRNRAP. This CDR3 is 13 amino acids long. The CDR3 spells CASGSGYQETQYF. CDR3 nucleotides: TGTGCTAGTGGTTCGGGGTACCAAGAGACCCAGTACTTC.

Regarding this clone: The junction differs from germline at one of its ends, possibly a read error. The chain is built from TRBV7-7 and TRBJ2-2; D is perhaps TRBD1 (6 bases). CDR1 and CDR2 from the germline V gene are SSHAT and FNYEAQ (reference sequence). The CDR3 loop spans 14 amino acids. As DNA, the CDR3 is TGTGCTAGCAGCCGACTCTCGACAGGCGGGGAGCTGTTTTTT. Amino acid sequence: CASSRLSTGGELFF. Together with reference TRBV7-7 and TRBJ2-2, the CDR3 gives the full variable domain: GAGVSQSPRYKVTKRGQDVTLRCDPISSHATLYWYQQALGQGPEFLTYFNYEAQPDKSGLPSDRFSAERPEGSISTLTIQRTEQRDSAMYRCASSRLSTGGELFFGEGSRLTVL.

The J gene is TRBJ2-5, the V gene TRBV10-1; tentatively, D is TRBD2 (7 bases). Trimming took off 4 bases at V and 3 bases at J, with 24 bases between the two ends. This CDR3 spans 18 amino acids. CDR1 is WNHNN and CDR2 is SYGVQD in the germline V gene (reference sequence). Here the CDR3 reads CASSVAILRGAGEETQYF. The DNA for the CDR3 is TGCGCCAGCAGTGTAGCCATACTTCGGGGGGCGGGGGAAGAGACCCAGTACTTC.

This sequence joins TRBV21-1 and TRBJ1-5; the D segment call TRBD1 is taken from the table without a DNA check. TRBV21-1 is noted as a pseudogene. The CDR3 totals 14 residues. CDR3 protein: CASRRRGRIQPQHF. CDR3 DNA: TGTGCCAGCAGGCGCAGGGGGCGAATTCAGCCCCAGCATTTT.

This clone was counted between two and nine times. The chain's CDR3 is CASSLDGGVAEKLFF. The CDR3 coding sequence is TGTGCCAGCAGCTTAGACGGGGGTGTGGCTGAAAAACTGTTTTTT. The rearrangement links TRBV7-2 to TRBJ1-4, with a weak D call TRBD1 (5 bases). This CDR3 spans 15 amino acids. With 1 base removed from V and 7 bases from J, the gap between germline ends came to 13 bases. The germline V gene encodes CDR1 SGHTA and CDR2 FQGNSA.

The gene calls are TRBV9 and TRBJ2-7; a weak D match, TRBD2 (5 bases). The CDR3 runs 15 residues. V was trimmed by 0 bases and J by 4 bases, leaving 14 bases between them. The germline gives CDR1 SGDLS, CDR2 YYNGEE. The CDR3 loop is CASSVGGREFYEQYF. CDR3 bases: TGTGCCAGCAGCGTAGGGGGTAGGGAGTTTTACGAGCAGTACTTC.

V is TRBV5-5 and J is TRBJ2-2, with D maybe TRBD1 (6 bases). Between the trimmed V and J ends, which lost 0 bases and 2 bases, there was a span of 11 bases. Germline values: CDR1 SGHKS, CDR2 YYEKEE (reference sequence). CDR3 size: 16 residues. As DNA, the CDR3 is TGTGCCAGCAGCTTGGGAGGGGGAACCAACACCGGGGAGCTGTTTTTT. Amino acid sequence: CASSLGGGTNTGELFF.